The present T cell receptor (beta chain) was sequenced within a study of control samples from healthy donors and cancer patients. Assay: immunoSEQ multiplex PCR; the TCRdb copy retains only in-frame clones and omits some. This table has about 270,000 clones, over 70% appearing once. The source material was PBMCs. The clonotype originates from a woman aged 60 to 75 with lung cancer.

The CDR3 sequence: CASSLSSRVGTGELFF. CDR3 DNA: TGCGCCAGCAGCTTGTCCTCCAGGGTGGGCACCGGGGAGCTGTTTTTT. The chain joins TRBV5-1 to TRBJ2-2; D is possibly TRBD1 (5 bases). Germline assignment: CDR1 SGHRS and CDR2 YFSETQ. This CDR3 is built from 16 residues. With 1 base removed from V and 4 bases from J, the gap between germline ends came to 14 bases.